The 18 T cell receptor beta chains reported below all come from one sample, sequenced in a study of beta chain features in type 1 diabetes. The entirety of the isolated RNA underwent reverse transcription, so expressed TCRB transcripts were sequenced. Profiling relied on immunoSEQ multiplex PCR, and the TCRdb table lists in-frame clones only, not all of them. Altogether approximately 250,000 clones are present, roughly 15% being singletons, with the ten largest covering around 0.026%. Sequencing was performed on naive CD4+ T cells from blood. The receptor source for this set is a woman between 40 and 50 years old in good health.

The V call is TRBV5-8, the J call TRBJ2-5; 14 positions agree with TRBD2. The V and J ends lost 4 bases and 2 bases, in that order; junction bases with no gene match: 7. The CDR3 sequence is 17 residues long. Germline CDR1 and CDR2: SGHTS and YDEGEE. The CDR3 sequence: CASSPQRLAGGQETQYF. The CDR3, as DNA: TGTGCCAGCAGCCCCCAGCGACTAGCGGGGGGGCAAGAGACCCAGTACTTC.

In this sample, this clone turned up a few times. This sequence joins TRBV7-9 and TRBJ1-4; possible D gene TRBD1, 6 bases. CDR3 length: 14 residues. Germline V lookup: CDR1 SEHNR, CDR2 FQNEAQ (reference sequence). V lost 5 bases, J lost 6 bases, and 13 bases lay in between. This CDR3 reads CASSPQGRDEKLFF. The DNA for the CDR3 is TGTGCCAGCAGCCCGCAGGGGCGGGATGAAAAACTGTTTTTT.

V is TRBV5-1 and J is TRBJ2-3, with TRBD2 as a possible D gene (5 bases). The CDR3 runs to 12 residues. V shed 5 bases and J shed 3 bases, with 7 bases lying between them. From germline, CDR1 is SGHRS and CDR2 YFSETQ. CDR3 DNA: TGCGCCAGCAGACTAGAGACAGATACGCAGTATTTT. Translated: CASRLETDTQYF.

This clone was detected only a few times. This sequence joins TRBV4-2 and TRBJ2-1, with D maybe TRBD2 (6 bases). CDR3 length: 15 residues. V was cut by 4 bases and J by 5 bases, with 15 bases left in between. Germline CDR1 reads LGHNA; CDR2 reads YNFKEQ. The CDR3 nucleotides read TGTGCCAGCAGCCGTGACCGTAGCGGAGACAATGAGCAGTTCTTC. This sequence encodes CASSRDRSGDNEQFF.

In this sample, this clone turned up a few times. The chain combines TRBV9 with TRBJ2-1, with 14 bases fitting TRBD2. The CDR3 extends over 17 amino acids. Germline CDR1 reads SGDLS; CDR2 reads YYNGEE. The J segment lost 5 bases and the V segment lost 4 bases, leaving 8 bases of the junction unmatched. In nucleotides, the CDR3 is TGTGCCAGCAGCCCCGGACTAGCGGGGGGCCCAAACAATGAGCAGTTCTTC. This encodes CASSPGLAGGPNNEQFF.

In its sample, this clone was seen a few times. This rearrangement joins TRBV10-3 to TRBJ2-6, with D perhaps matching TRBD1 (5 bases). Germline CDR1 reads ENHRY; CDR2 reads SYGVKD. V was trimmed by 6 bases and J by 10 bases, leaving 19 bases between them. This CDR3 is built from 15 residues. The CDR3 coding sequence is TGTGCCATCAGAGTCCAGGGTGATGTCGGGAACGTCCTGACTTTC. This translates into CAIRVQGDVGNVLTF.

The CDR3 DNA reads as TGTGCCAGTACTAGATCTGGACAGATTCTGGCAACGGAAAAACTGTTTTTT. This sequence encodes CASTRSGQILATEKLFF. This chain uses TRBV19 with TRBJ1-4; D is possibly TRBD1 (6 bases). This CDR3 spans 17 amino acids. Germline-derived CDR1 and CDR2 are LNHDA and SQIVND (reference sequence). V was clipped by 7 bases and J by 8 bases, with 26 bases between them.

The V and J genes are TRBV27 and TRBJ1-2; TRBD1 might be the D (5 bases). This CDR3 is built from 14 residues. Trimming shortened V by 3 bases and J by 0 bases, and 8 bases separated the two germline ends. Looked up from germline, CDR1 is MNHEY and CDR2 is SMNVEV (reference sequence). The CDR3 protein is CASSLTAANYGYTF. CDR3 nucleotide sequence: TGTGCCAGCAGTTTGACAGCTGCTAACTATGGCTACACCTTC.

This clone was detected only a few times. The V and J genes are TRBV11-3 and TRBJ2-2; TRBD2 matches 7 bases. Germline loops: CDR1 SGHNT, CDR2 YENEEA. V lost 1 base, J lost 1 base, and 3 bases stayed unmatched. The CDR3 contains 16 residues. The CDR3 spells CASSLVVAGNTGELFF. The CDR3 DNA reads as TGTGCCAGCAGCTTAGTTGTAGCGGGGAACACCGGGGAGCTGTTTTTT.

The chain couples TRBV7-9 to TRBJ1-5, with D possibly being TRBD1 (5 bases). V lost 8 bases, J lost 4 bases, and 12 bases lay in between. The CDR3 extends over 13 amino acids. From germline, CDR1 is SEHNR and CDR2 FQNEAQ (reference sequence). The CDR3 DNA is TGTGCCAGCCAATTCCAGGGTAATCAGCCCCAGCATTTT. Its translation is CASQFQGNQPQHF. The complete variable domain, with remaining parts taken from reference TRBV7-9 and TRBJ1-5, reads DTGVSQNPRHKITKRGQNVTFRCDPISEHNRLYWYRQTLGQGPEFLTYFQNEAQLEKSRLLSDRFSAERPKGSFSTLEIQRTEQGDSAMYLCASQFQGNQPQHFGDGTRLSIL.

This chain uses TRBV5-1 with TRBJ2-5; 9 bases line up with TRBD1. The J call is uncertain, as TRBJ2-7 better fits the DNA end. The CDR3 runs 17 residues. Germline V CDR1 and CDR2: SGHRS, YFSETQ. The CDR3 DNA follows: TGCGCCAGCAGCTGGAGACGACCGGGACAGGGTTCCCACGAGCAGTACTTC. It yields the protein CASSWRRPGQGSHEQYF.

V gene TRBV6-5 combines with J gene TRBJ2-7, with a tentative D call TRBD2 (6 bases). Trimming took 3 bases from V and 6 from J, leaving 12 bases between them. The CDR3 covers 13 residues. The germline gives CDR1 MNHEY, CDR2 SVGAGI. CDR3 sequence reads: CASSYFLGGEQYF. DNA of the CDR3: TGTGCCAGCAGTTATTTCCTCGGGGGCGAGCAGTACTTC.

CDR3 nucleotide sequence: TGCGCCAGCAGCCAAGGGACAGGGGGAGGGTACTACGAGCAGTACTTC. Protein product: CASSQGTGGGYYEQYF. The chain combines TRBV4-1 with TRBJ2-7, with 10 bases identical to TRBD1. The CDR3 is 16 residues long. The germline V gene encodes CDR1 MGHRA and CDR2 YSYEKL. The junction had 6 bases not matched to a gene; V was cut back by 1 base and J by 3 bases.

Only a few counts were recorded for this clone. The chain has TRBV5-4 and TRBJ2-7, with TRBD2 identical over 16 bases. The V and J ends lost 4 bases and 4 bases, in that order; junction bases with no gene match: 8. The germline V gene has CDR1 SGHNT and CDR2 YYREEE (reference sequence). CDR3 length equals 17 residues. CDR3 in amino acids: CASSRGTSGGVRYEQYF. CDR3 in DNA: TGTGCCAGCAGCCGCGGGACTAGCGGGGGGGTGAGGTACGAGCAGTACTTC.

This clone showed up just a few times. The rearrangement links TRBV19 to TRBJ2-7; D may be TRBD2 (5 bases). Germline-derived CDR1 and CDR2 are LNHDA and SQIVND (reference sequence). The CDR3 length is 13 residues. V was cut by 7 bases and J by 0 bases, with 10 bases left in between. The CDR3: CASKKGSSYEQYF. The CDR3 DNA reads TGTGCCAGTAAGAAAGGGAGCTCCTACGAGCAGTACTTC.

This clone was counted between two and nine times. This chain links TRBV11-2 with TRBJ1-1; no definite D call. Germline loops: CDR1 SGHAT, CDR2 FQNNGV. This CDR3 is built from 12 residues. V lost 6 bases to trimming and J lost 4 bases, with 9 bases between them. The CDR3, as DNA: TGTGCCAGCAGTCAAGACTCCACTGAAGCTTTCTTT. Translating it yields CASSQDSTEAFF. Drawing the rest from reference TRBV11-2 and TRBJ1-1, the complete variable domain is EAGVAQSPRYKIIEKRQSVAFWCNPISGHATLYWYQQILGQGPKLLIQFQNNGVVDDSQLPKDRFSAERLKGVDSTLKIQPAKLEDSAVYLCASSQDSTEAFFGQGTRLTVV.

V and J are TRBV2 and TRBJ1-2; no reliable D call. Trimming cost V 7 bases and J 0 bases, with 9 bases left between them. CDR1 is SNHLY, CDR2 FYNNEI, per germline. This CDR3 is built from 13 residues. CDR3 sequence (DNA): TGTGCCAGCACACCAGGATCTAACTATGGCTACACCTTC. It encodes CASTPGSNYGYTF.

This chain uses TRBV7-6 with TRBJ2-1; 8 bases fit TRBD1. The CDR3 loop spans 15 amino acids. Germline CDR1 and CDR2: SGHVS and FNYEAQ. V lost 3 bases, J lost 7 bases, and 8 bases stayed unmatched. CDR3 DNA: TGTGCCAGCAGCTTCCTAGGACAGGGAATGAATGAGCAGTTCTTC. Encoded protein: CASSFLGQGMNEQFF.